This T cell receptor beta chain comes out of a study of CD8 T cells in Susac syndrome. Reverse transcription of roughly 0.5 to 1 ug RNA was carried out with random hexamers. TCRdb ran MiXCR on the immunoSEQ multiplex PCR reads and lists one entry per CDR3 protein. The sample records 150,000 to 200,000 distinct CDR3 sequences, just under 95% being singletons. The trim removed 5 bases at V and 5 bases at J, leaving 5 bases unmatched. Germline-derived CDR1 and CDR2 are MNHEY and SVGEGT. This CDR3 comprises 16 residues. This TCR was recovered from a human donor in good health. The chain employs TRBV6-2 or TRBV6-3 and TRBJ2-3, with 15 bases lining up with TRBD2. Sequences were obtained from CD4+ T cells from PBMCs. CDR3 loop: CASSRTSGGAIDTQYF. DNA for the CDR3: TGTGCCAGCAGTCGGACTAGCGGGGGGGCCATAGATACGCAGTATTTT.